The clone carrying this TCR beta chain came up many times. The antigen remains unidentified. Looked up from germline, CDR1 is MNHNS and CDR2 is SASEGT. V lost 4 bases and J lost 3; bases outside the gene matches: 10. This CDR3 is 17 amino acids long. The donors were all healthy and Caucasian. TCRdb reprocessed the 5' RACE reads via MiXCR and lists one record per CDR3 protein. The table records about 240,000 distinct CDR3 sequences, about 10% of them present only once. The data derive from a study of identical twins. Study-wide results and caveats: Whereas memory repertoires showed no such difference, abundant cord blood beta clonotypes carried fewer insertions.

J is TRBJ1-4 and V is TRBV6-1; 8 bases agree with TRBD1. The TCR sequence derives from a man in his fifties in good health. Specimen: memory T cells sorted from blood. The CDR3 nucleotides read TGTGCCAGCAGTGGGGCGGCAGGGGGCAAGGCTAATGAAAAACTGTTTTTT. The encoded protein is CASSGAAGGKANEKLFF.